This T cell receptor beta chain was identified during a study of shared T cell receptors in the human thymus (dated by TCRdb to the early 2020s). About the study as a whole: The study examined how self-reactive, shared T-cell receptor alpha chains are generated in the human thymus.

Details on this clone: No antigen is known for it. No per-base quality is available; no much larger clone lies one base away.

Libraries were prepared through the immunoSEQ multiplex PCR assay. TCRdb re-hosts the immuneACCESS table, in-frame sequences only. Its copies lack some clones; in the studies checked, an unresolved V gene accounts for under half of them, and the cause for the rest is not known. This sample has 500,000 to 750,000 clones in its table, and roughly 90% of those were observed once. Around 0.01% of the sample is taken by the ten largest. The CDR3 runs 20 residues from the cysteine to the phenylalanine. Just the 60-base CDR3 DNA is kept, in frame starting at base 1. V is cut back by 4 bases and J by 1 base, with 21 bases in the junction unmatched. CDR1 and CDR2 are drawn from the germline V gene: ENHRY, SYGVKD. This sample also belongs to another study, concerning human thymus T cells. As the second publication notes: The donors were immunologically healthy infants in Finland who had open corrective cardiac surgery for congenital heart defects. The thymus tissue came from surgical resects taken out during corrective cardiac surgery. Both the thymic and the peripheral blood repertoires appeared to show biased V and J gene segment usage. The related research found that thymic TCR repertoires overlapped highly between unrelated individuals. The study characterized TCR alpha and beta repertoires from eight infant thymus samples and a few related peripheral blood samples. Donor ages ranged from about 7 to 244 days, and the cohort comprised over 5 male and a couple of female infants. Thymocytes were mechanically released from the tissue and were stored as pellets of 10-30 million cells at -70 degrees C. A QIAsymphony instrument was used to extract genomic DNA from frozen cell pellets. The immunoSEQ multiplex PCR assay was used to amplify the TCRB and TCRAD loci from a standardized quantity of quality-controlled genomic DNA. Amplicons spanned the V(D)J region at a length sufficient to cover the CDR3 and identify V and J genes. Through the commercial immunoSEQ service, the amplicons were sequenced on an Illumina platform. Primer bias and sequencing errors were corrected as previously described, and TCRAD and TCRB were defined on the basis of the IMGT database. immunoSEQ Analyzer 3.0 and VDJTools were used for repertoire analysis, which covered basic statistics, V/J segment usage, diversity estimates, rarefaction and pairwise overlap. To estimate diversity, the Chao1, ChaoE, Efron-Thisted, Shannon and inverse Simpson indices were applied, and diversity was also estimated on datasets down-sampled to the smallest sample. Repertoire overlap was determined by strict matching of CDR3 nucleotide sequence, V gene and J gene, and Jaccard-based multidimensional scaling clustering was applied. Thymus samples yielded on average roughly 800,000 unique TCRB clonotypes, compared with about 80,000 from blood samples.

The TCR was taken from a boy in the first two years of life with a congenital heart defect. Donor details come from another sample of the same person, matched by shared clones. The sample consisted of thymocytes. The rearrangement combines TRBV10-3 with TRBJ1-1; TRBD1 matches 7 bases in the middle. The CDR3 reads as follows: CAISVLGPRDRYNKNTEAFF. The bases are TGTGCCATCAGTGTCCTCGGCCCCCGGGACAGATACAATAAGAACACTGAAGCTTTCTTT.